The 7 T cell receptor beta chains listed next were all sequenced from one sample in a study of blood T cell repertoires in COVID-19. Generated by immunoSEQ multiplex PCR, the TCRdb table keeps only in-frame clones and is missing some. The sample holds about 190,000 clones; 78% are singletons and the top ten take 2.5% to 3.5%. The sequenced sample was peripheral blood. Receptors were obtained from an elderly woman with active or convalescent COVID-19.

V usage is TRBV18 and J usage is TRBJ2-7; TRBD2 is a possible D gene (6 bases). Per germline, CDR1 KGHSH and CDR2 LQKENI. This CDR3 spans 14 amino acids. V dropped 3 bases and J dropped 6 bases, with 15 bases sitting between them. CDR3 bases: TGTGCCAGCTCACCTCCGGACAAGGAGGGCGAGCAGTACTTC. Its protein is CASSPPDKEGEQYF. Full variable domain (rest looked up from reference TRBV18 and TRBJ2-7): NAGVMQNPRHLVRRRGQEARLRCSPMKGHSHVYWYRQLPEEGLKFMVYLQKENIIDESGMPKERFSAEFPKEGPSILRIQQVVRGDSAAYFCASSPPDKEGEQYFGPGTRLTVT.

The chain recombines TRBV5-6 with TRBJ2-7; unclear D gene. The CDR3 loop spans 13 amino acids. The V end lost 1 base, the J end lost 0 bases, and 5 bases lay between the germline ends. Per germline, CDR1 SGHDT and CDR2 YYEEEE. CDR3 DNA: TGTGCCAGCAGCTTGTTCTACTCCTACGAGCAGTACTTC. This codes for CASSLFYSYEQYF.

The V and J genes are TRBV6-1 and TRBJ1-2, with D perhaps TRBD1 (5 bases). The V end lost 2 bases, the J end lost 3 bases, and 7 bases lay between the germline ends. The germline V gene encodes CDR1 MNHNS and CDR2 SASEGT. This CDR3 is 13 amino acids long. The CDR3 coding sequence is TGTGCCAGCAGTGAATCAGGGTACTATGGCTACACCTTC. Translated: CASSESGYYGYTF.

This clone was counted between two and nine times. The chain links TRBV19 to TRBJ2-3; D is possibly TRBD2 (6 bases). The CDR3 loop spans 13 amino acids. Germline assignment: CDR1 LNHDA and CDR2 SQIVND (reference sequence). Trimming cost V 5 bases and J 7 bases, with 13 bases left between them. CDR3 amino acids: CASSAGTPHTQYF. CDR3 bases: TGTGCCAGTAGTGCCGGGACTCCCCATACGCAGTATTTT.

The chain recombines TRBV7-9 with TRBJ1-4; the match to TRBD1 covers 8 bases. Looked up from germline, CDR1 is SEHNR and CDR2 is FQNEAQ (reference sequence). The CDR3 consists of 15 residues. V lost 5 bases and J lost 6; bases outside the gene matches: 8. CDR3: CASSRDRGGHEKLFF. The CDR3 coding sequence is TGTGCCAGCAGCCGAGACAGGGGCGGACATGAAAAACTGTTTTTT. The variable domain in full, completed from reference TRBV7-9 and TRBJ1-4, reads DTGVSQNPRHKITKRGQNVTFRCDPISEHNRLYWYRQTLGQGPEFLTYFQNEAQLEKSRLLSDRFSAERPKGSFSTLEIQRTEQGDSAMYLCASSRDRGGHEKLFFGSGTQLSVL.

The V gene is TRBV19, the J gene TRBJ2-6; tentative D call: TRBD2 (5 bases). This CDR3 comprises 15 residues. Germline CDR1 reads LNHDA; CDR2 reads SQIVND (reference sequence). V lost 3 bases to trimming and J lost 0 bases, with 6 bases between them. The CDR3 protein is CASSIGSSGANVLTF. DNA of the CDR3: TGTGCCAGTAGTATTGGGAGCTCTGGGGCCAACGTCCTGACTTTC.

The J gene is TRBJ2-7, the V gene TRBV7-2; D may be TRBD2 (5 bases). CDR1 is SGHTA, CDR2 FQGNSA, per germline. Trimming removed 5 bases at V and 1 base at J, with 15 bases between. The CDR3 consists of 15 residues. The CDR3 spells CASSPKLRGSYEQYF. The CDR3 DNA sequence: TGTGCCAGCAGCCCCAAATTACGGGGTTCCTACGAGCAGTACTTC.